Below are 26 T cell receptor beta chains sequenced from a single sample in a study of beta chain features in type 1 diabetes. Reverse transcription of all isolated RNA meant that expressed TCRB transcripts were sequenced. TCRdb's copy holds only in-frame clones and misses some; the assay was immunoSEQ multiplex PCR. Of 160,000 or so clones listed, roughly 9% were seen once; the top ten hold around 2.5%. Sequences were obtained from central memory CD4+ T cells from blood. These TCRs come from a woman aged 18 to 35 in good health.

This clone was seen more than once but under ten times. The chain uses TRBV30 and TRBJ2-7; 8 positions match TRBD2. The germline V gene encodes CDR1 GTSNPN and CDR2 SVGIG (reference sequence). The CDR3 is 14 residues long. The V segment lost 1 base and the J segment 5 bases; nucleotides outside the gene matches: 7. The CDR3 reads CAWSGSGRWHEQYF. Here the CDR3 DNA reads TGTGCCTGGAGTGGGAGCGGGAGATGGCACGAGCAGTACTTC. Drawing the rest from reference TRBV30 and TRBJ2-7, the complete variable domain is SQTIHQWPATLVQPVGSPLSLECTVEGTSNPNLYWYRQAAGRGLQLLFYSVGIGQISSEVPQNLSASRPQDRQFILSSKKLLLSDSGFYLCAWSGSGRWHEQYFGPGTRLTVT.

This clone was seen a handful of times. The CDR3 protein is CATSEEGRGEQYF. Written as DNA, the CDR3 is TGTGCCACCAGCGAAGAGGGGCGGGGGGAGCAGTACTTC. The J gene is TRBJ2-7, the V gene TRBV15; TRBD2 aligns across 7 bases. CDR3 length equals 13 residues. The V gene end was trimmed by 5 bases and the J gene end by 7 bases; junction bases not matched to a gene: 8. Germline V CDR1 and CDR2: LNHNV, YYDKDF (reference sequence). The whole variable domain, remainder taken from reference TRBV15 and TRBJ2-7, is DAMVIQNPRYQVTQFGKPVTLSCSQTLNHNVMYWYQQKSSQAPKLLFHYYDKDFNNEADTPDNFQSRRPNTSFCFLDIRSPGLGDTAMYLCATSEEGRGEQYFGPGTRLTVT.

The DNA for the CDR3 is TGTGCCAGCAGCACAGGGACTAGCGGGGTGGGGGAGCAGTACTTC. Translating it yields CASSTGTSGVGEQYF. The rearrangement uses TRBV11-2 and TRBJ2-7; 13 nucleotides align to TRBD2. The CDR3 totals 15 residues. Germline V CDR1 and CDR2: SGHAT, FQNNGV. The V segment lost 5 bases and the J segment 7 bases; nucleotides outside the gene matches: 8.

This clone was observed many times. The sample has other DNA sequences that encode this CDR3 too. The chain joins TRBV5-4 to TRBJ1-2, with a weak D call TRBD1 (6 bases). V was clipped by 2 bases and J by 5 bases, with 10 bases between them. This CDR3 region has 13 residues. Germline CDR1 SGHNT, CDR2 YYREEE (reference sequence). The CDR3 DNA sequence: TGTGCCAGCAGCTTATTGGGGGCGTATGGCTACACCTTC. Translation: CASSLLGAYGYTF.

Regarding this clone: Other DNA sequences within the sample encode an identical CDR3. The V and J genes are TRBV5-1 and TRBJ2-2; 8 bases map to TRBD1. CDR1 and CDR2 from the germline V gene are SGHRS and YFSETQ. The CDR3 is 13 residues long. Trimming at V came to 2 bases and at J to 6 bases, leaving 0 bases not matched to a gene. The chain's CDR3 is CASSLQGAGELFF. The CDR3 DNA is TGCGCCAGCAGCTTACAGGGGGCCGGGGAGCTGTTTTTT.

The rearrangement joins TRBV29-1 to TRBJ2-3; the match to TRBD2 covers 8 bases. The junction had 13 bases not matched to a gene; V was cut back by 5 bases and J by 6 bases. CDR1 and CDR2 from the germline V gene are SQVTM and ANQGSEA. This CDR3 comprises 15 residues. As DNA, the CDR3 is TGCAGCGTTTTTTACCCACCGGGGGGGGAGGATACGCAGTATTTT. It codes for CSVFYPPGGEDTQYF.

The chain carries TRBV4-2 and TRBJ2-5; D gene ambiguous. Per germline, CDR1 LGHNA and CDR2 YNFKEQ. The length of the CDR3 is 13 residues. V dropped 5 bases and J dropped 0 bases, with 7 bases sitting between them. The CDR3 spells CASSLSYQETQYF. CDR3 coding DNA: TGTGCCAGCAGCTTGTCGTACCAAGAGACCCAGTACTTC.

In nucleotides, the CDR3 is TGCGCCAGCAGCCTCCGGGACAGGGGGGAGACCCAGTACTTC. Amino acids: CASSLRDRGETQYF. The chain is built from TRBV5-1 and TRBJ2-5; 11 bases are shared with TRBD1. The V gene's germline CDR1 is SGHRS and CDR2 YFSETQ. Trimming took 4 bases from V and 5 from J; bases not matched to a gene: 4. The CDR3 covers 14 residues.

This clone came up a few times. Other nucleotide sequences in the sample specify the same CDR3. V is TRBV7-9 and J is TRBJ2-7, with D possibly being TRBD1 (6 bases). This CDR3 region has 12 residues. The V end lost 6 bases, the J end lost 3 bases, and 9 bases lay between the germline ends. Germline CDR1 is SEHNR and CDR2 is FQNEAQ (reference sequence). The CDR3 region is CASSSGDYEQYF. The CDR3, as DNA: TGTGCCAGCAGTTCAGGGGACTACGAGCAGTACTTC.

This clone was seen only once. The chain is built from TRBV2 and TRBJ1-1; D might be TRBD1 (6 bases). The germline V gene encodes CDR1 SNHLY and CDR2 FYNNEI. There are 14 residues in the CDR3. V dropped 6 bases and J dropped 1 base, with 12 bases sitting between them. This CDR3 reads CASRGRTENTEAFF. CDR3 DNA: TGTGCCAGCAGGGGTCGGACAGAGAACACTGAAGCTTTCTTT.

This chain uses TRBV7-2 with TRBJ2-1, with 10 bases lining up with TRBD2. The CDR3 runs to 17 residues. Germline V CDR1 and CDR2: SGHTA, FQGNSA. The V gene end was trimmed by 3 bases and the J gene end by 3 bases; junction bases not matched to a gene: 8. The CDR3 bases are TGTGCCAGCAGCTTGGGGGGAGCGGGAGGGAACTACAATGAGCAGTTCTTC. The encoded protein is CASSLGGAGGNYNEQFF.

This clone was detected a few times. The chain joins TRBV5-4 to TRBJ2-3, with D perhaps TRBD1 (6 bases). CDR1 and CDR2 (germline): SGHNT, YYREEE (reference sequence). The CDR3 has 14 amino acids. V gave up 0 bases and J gave up 1 base, with 6 bases separating them. CDR3 sequence (DNA): TGTGCCAGCAGCTTGGCAGGGGGCACAGATACGCAGTATTTT. Its translation: CASSLAGGTDTQYF.

V and J are TRBV5-1 and TRBJ2-7, with TRBD1 matching 9 bases. The CDR3 contains 16 residues. The V gene end was trimmed by 3 bases and the J gene end by 3 bases; junction bases not matched to a gene: 10. Germline loops: CDR1 SGHRS, CDR2 YFSETQ. CDR3 sequence: CASSSGARDRVYEQYF. In DNA form, the CDR3 reads TGCGCCAGCAGCTCAGGAGCAAGGGACAGGGTCTACGAGCAGTACTTC.

This clone was seen a few times. The chain employs TRBV14 and TRBJ2-5; 9 bases agree with TRBD2. Germline V CDR1 and CDR2: SGHDN, FVKESK. The V and J ends lost 1 base and 4 bases, in that order; junction bases with no gene match: 10. The CDR3 runs 17 residues. The CDR3 nucleotides read TGTGCCAGCAGCCAAGTCGGTTCACTAGCGGGTTCAGAGACCCAGTACTTC. Its protein is CASSQVGSLAGSETQYF.

This clone was observed a handful of times. The sample holds other DNA sequences that translate to the same CDR3. This chain joins TRBV5-4 and TRBJ2-3, with TRBD2 matching 11 bases. Germline V CDR1 and CDR2: SGHNT, YYREEE (reference sequence). The CDR3 runs 16 residues. The junction had 2 bases not matched to a gene; V was cut back by 0 bases and J by 2 bases. The CDR3 protein is CASSLVLAGDTDTQYF. DNA of the CDR3: TGTGCCAGCAGCTTGGTACTAGCGGGGGACACAGATACGCAGTATTTT.

This clone was picked up a small number of times. The chain couples TRBV14 to TRBJ2-3; 16 nucleotides align to TRBD2. The J segment lost 1 base and the V segment lost 5 bases, leaving 6 bases of the junction unmatched. Looked up from germline, CDR1 is SGHDN and CDR2 is FVKESK. The CDR3 length is 18 residues. DNA of the CDR3: TGTGCCAGCAGCAAGGGACTAGCGGGGGGGCCGGGCACAGATACGCAGTATTTT. Residues: CASSKGLAGGPGTDTQYF.

This clone was observed a handful of times. The chain combines TRBV20-1 with TRBJ2-1; D is possibly TRBD2 (6 bases). Looked up from germline, CDR1 is DFQATT and CDR2 is SNEGSKA (reference sequence). V lost 5 bases and J lost 7, with 9 bases in between. This CDR3 region has 11 residues. The CDR3 DNA is TGCAGTGCTGGGACTCTAAATGAGCAGTTCTTC. The encoded protein is CSAGTLNEQFF.

This clone appeared a few times. V is TRBV7-3 and J is TRBJ2-7; D is unresolved. The length of the CDR3 is 12 residues. V lost 5 bases and J 3 bases, leaving 8 bases between the germline ends. CDR1 and CDR2 (germline): SGHTA, FQGTGA. CDR3 bases: TGTGCCAGCAGCCCACGCGGCTACGAGCAGTACTTC. As protein: CASSPRGYEQYF. The entire variable domain, with the rest obtained from reference TRBV7-3 and TRBJ2-7, is as follows: GAGVSQTPSNKVTEKGKYVELRCDPISGHTALYWYRQSLGQGPEFLIYFQGTGAADDSGLPNDRFFAVRPEGSVSTLKIQRTERGDSAVYLCASSPRGYEQYFGPGTRLTVT.

The chain has TRBV6-5 and TRBJ2-7, with 10 bases matching TRBD1. This CDR3 has 15 residues. The junction had 3 bases not matched to a gene; V was cut back by 2 bases and J by 2 bases. Germline-derived CDR1 and CDR2 are MNHEY and SVGAGI. CDR3 region: CASSYRGQGTYEQYF. In DNA form, the CDR3 reads TGTGCCAGCAGTTACAGGGGACAGGGGACCTACGAGCAGTACTTC.

The V and J genes are TRBV6-4 and TRBJ1-2; D is possibly TRBD1 (5 bases). Looked up from germline, CDR1 is MRHNA and CDR2 is SNTAGT. Deletions cut 5 bases from V and 4 bases from J, with 11 bases between. This CDR3 spans 13 amino acids. DNA of the CDR3: TGTGCCAGCAGTTTAGGGGTGAGCTATGGCTACACCTTC. Protein sequence: CASSLGVSYGYTF.

This clone was found a few times. This chain joins TRBV30 and TRBJ2-2; 8 bases are a match to TRBD2. CDR1 GTSNPN and CDR2 SVGIG come from the germline V gene (reference sequence). The junction had 9 bases not matched to a gene; V was cut back by 3 bases and J by 3 bases. This CDR3 region has 16 residues. CDR3 bases: TGTGCCTGGAGACTAGCGGCCCTCGCGGACACCGGGGAGCTGTTTTTT. Translating it yields CAWRLAALADTGELFF.

Worth noting for this clone: At the DNA level, this CDR3 is encoded by other sequences in the same sample as well. The V gene is TRBV5-1, the J gene TRBJ2-5, with D possibly being TRBD2 (5 bases). The CDR3 runs 13 residues. V was clipped by 2 bases and J by 4 bases, with 9 bases between them. Looked up from germline, CDR1 is SGHRS and CDR2 is YFSETQ. In nucleotides, the CDR3 is TGCGCCAGCAGCTTAAACCGGGGAGAGACCCAGTACTTC. It is translated as CASSLNRGETQYF.

CDR3 residues: CASRTEQGLGNTIYF. CDR3 DNA sequence: TGTGCCAGCAGGACCGAGCAGGGGCTCGGAAACACCATATATTTT. V gene TRBV2 combines with J gene TRBJ1-3; perhaps TRBD1 as D (6 bases). The CDR3 spans 15 residues. Germline CDR1 and CDR2: SNHLY and FYNNEI. Trimming cost V 6 bases and J 4 bases, with 16 bases left between them.

This chain joins TRBV27 and TRBJ1-2; possibly TRBD1 for D (5 bases). Per the germline V gene, CDR1 is MNHEY and CDR2 is SMNVEV (reference sequence). V gave up 5 bases and J gave up 1 base, with 8 bases separating them. This CDR3 is built from 13 residues. The chain's CDR3 is CASSETVNYGYTF. CDR3 bases: TGTGCCAGCAGTGAGACAGTTAACTATGGCTACACCTTC.

The chain's CDR3 is CASSGWGVPATQYF. CDR3 nucleotide sequence: TGTGCCAGCAGCGGATGGGGGGTGCCTGCGACCCAGTACTTC. V gene TRBV7-2 combines with J gene TRBJ2-5, with D maybe TRBD2 (6 bases). Trimming took off 5 bases at V and 7 bases at J, with 17 bases between the two ends. The CDR3 totals 14 residues. Germline CDR1 is SGHTA and CDR2 is FQGNSA. The full variable domain, in which reference TRBV7-2 and TRBJ2-5 provide the parts outside the CDR3, is GAGVSQSPSNKVTEKGKDVELRCDPISGHTALYWYRQSLGQGLEFLIYFQGNSAPDKSGLPSDRFSAERTGGSVSTLTIQRTQQEDSAVYLCASSGWGVPATQYFGPGTRLLVL.

The chain uses TRBV10-3 and TRBJ2-7, with D uncertain. This CDR3 spans 16 amino acids. CDR1 ENHRY and CDR2 SYGVKD come from the germline V gene. Trimming shortened V by 7 bases and J by 1 base, and 20 bases separated the two germline ends. DNA for the CDR3: TGTGCCATCACCGACCCTGGCGGCGGCGGATCCTACGAGCAGTACTTC. Encoded protein: CAITDPGGGGSYEQYF.